The 2 T cell receptor beta chains listed next were all sequenced from one sample in a study of T cell repertoires in cytomegalovirus infection. TCRdb re-derived calls from the reads in MiXCR, one entry per CDR3 protein. The sample contains fewer than 400,000 distinct CDR3 sequences, roughly 18% of which appear only once. The sample consisted of PBMCs. The source is a human donor in good health (CMV status not recorded). Some clones in this sample may be carry-over from other donors' samples.

This clonotype has ten or more counts. The chain has TRBV19 and TRBJ2-3; 9 nucleotides line up with TRBD2. Losses at the gene ends were 1 base for V and 6 bases for J; bases not matched to a gene: 8. Germline-derived CDR1 and CDR2 are LNHDA and SQIVND (reference sequence). CDR3 length: 16 residues. Here the CDR3 DNA reads TGTGCCAGTAGTATAGCGGCGGTAGCGGGAGCGGATACGCAGTATTTT. It encodes CASSIAAVAGADTQYF.

The chain carries TRBV15 and TRBJ2-3; 8 nucleotides line up with TRBD1. CDR3 length equals 15 residues. Germline CDR1 LNHNV, CDR2 YYDKDF (reference sequence). V shed 4 bases, J shed 0 bases, and the junction held 3 bases outside the gene matches. CDR3 sequence (DNA): TGTGCCACCAGCACAGGACAGGGCAGCACAGATACGCAGTATTTT. Translating it yields CATSTGQGSTDTQYF.